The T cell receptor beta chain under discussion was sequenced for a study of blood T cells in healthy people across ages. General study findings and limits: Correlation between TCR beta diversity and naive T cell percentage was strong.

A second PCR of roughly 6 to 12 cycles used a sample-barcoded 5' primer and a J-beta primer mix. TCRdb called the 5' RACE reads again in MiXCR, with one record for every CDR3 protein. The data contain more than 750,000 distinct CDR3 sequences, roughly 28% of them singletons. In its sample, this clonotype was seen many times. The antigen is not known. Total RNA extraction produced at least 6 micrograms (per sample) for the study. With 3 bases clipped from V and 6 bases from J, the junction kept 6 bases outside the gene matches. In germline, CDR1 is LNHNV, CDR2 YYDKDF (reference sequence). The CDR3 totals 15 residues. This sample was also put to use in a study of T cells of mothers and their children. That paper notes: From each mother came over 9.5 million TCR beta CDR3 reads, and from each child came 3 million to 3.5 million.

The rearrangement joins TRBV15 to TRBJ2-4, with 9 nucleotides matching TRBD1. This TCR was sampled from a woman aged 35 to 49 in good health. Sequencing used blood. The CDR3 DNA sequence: TGTGCCACCAGCAGGGGACAGGGAGCGACAAACATTCAGTACTTC. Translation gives CATSRGQGATNIQYF.